This T cell receptor beta chain is from a study of T cell responses to AZD1222 COVID-19 vaccine. Remarks on this clone: Antigen specificity is unknown.

Repertoires were generated with immunoSEQ multiplex PCR, while TCRdb's copy carries only in-frame clones and drops some. The sample consists of about 130,000 clones, approximately 90% of them appearing once. The CDR3 covers 14 residues. V lost 4 bases and J 12 bases, leaving 20 bases between the germline ends. Germline loops: CDR1 SGHRS, CDR2 YFSETQ. Findings and caveats of the study: CD4 TCRs associated with vaccination spanned spike, dominating at 160-218 and 743-854.

The chain carries TRBV5-1 and TRBJ2-1, with D unresolved. This receptor was obtained from an adult in good health. Specimen: peripheral blood, collected on day 0 of AZD1222 vaccination. The CDR3 reads CASSQDGSGLGQFF. DNA of the CDR3: TGCGCCAGCAGCCAGGACGGCAGTGGCTTGGGGCAGTTCTTC.